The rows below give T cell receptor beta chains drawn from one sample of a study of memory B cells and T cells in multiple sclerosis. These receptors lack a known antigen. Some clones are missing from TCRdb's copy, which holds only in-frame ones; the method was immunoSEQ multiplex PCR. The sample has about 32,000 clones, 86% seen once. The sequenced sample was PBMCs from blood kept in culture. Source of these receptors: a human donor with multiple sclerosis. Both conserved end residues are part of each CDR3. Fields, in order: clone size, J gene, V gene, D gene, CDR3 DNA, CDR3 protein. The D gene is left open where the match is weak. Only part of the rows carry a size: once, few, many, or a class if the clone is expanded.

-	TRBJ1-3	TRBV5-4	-	TGTGCCAGCAGCTTCGGAAACACCATATATTTT	CASSFGNTIYF
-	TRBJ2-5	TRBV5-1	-	TGCGCCAGCAGAAGCCAGGGCCTTGGAGAGACCCAGTACTTC	CASRSQGLGETQYF
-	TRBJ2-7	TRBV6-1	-	TGTGCCAGCAGTGACGGGGACGGCCGATACGAGCAGTACTTC	CASSDGDGRYEQYF
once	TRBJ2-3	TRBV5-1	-	TGCGCCAGCACCGCAGAGGGAGATACGCAGTATTTT	CASTAEGDTQYF
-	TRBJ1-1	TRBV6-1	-	TGTGCCAGCAGTTGGGGGTCTGAAGCTTTCTTT	CASSWGSEAFF
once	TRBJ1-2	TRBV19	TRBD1	TGTGCCAGTAGTCCGGAGGGACAGGGAAGCTATGGCTACACCTTC	CASSPEGQGSYGYTF
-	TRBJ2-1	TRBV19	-	TGTGCCAGTAGTATTGGGGGCGGGACTGAGCAGTTCTTC	CASSIGGGTEQFF
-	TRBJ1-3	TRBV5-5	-	TGTGCCAGCAGCCCAGTGGAAGGAACGACTGGAAACACCATATATTTT	CASSPVEGTTGNTIYF
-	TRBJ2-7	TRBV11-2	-	TGTGCCAGCAGCTCATACGTTATCTACGAGCAGTACTTC	CASSSYVIYEQYF
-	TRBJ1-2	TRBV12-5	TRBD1	TGTGCTAGTGCCCTCGGGACAGGGAAGCACTATGGCTACACCTTC	CASALGTGKHYGYTF
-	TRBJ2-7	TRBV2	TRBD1	TGTGCCAGCAGCGGAAATTCCCGGGACAGCAGCACCTACGAGCAGTACTTC	CASSGNSRDSSTYEQYF
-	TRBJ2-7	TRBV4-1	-	TGCGCCAGCAGCCAAGATTACTACGAGCAGTACTTC	CASSQDYYEQYF
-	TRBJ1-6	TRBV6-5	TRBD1	TGTGCCAGCAGTACCGGGACAGGATCAATCCCCCTCCACTTT	CASSTGTGSIPLHF
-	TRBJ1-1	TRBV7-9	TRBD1	TGTGCCAGCAGCTTTGCAGGGGGCGGTTCTGAAGCTTTCTTT	CASSFAGGGSEAFF
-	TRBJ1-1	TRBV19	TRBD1	TGTGCCAGTAGTATGAGCCCCCAGGGGGGAAGGGCTGAAGCTTTCTTT	CASSMSPQGGRAEAFF
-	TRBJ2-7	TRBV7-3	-	TGTGCCAGCAGCTTAACAAGTGTAGGCAGGGGTTTGGCGGGCGAGCAGTACTTC	CASSLTSVGRGLAGEQYF